The 28 T cell receptor beta chains below come from one sample, sequenced in a study of T cells in Graves' hyperthyroidism and ophthalmopathy. It was RNA transcripts that yielded the amplified TCR beta CDR3 regions. HTBI primers drove first-round RT-PCR of the TCR CDR3. Via MiXCR, TCRdb re-called the multiplex PCR reads, giving one row per CDR3 protein. Here the sample spans hundreds of thousands of distinct CDR3 sequences, around a sixth being singletons. The sequenced sample consisted of blood. These receptors came from a woman aged 50 to 60 with Graves' hyperthyroidism that later progressed to Graves' ophthalmopathy.

This clonotype was counted only a few times. V and J are TRBV6-1 and TRBJ2-3; the match to TRBD2 covers 14 bases. This CDR3 spans 16 amino acids. V lost 6 bases to trimming and J lost 4 bases; unmatched junction nucleotides: 6. Germline CDR1 MNHNS, CDR2 SASEGT. This chain's CDR3 is CASSWTSGGSADTQYF. The CDR3 bases are TGTGCCAGCAGCTGGACTAGCGGGGGGTCCGCAGATACGCAGTATTTT.

With regard to this clonotype: Because it lacks the conserved phenylalanine or tryptophan at the end, this CDR3 is likely a read error. The V call is TRBV20-1, the J call TRBJ2-1; a possible D gene is TRBD1 (6 bases). The germline gives CDR1 DFQATT, CDR2 SNEGSKA (reference sequence). Between the trimmed V and J ends, which lost 3 bases and 3 bases, there was a span of 15 bases. This CDR3 has 15 amino acids. CDR3 DNA sequence: TGCAGTGCTAGCGGACAGTTCGTTGTCTACAATGAGCAGTTCTTA. This codes for CSASGQFVVYNEQFL.

This clonotype has more than one count but fewer than ten. The chain employs TRBV6-6 and TRBJ2-2, with 7 positions matching TRBD1. V shed 1 base, J shed 0 bases, and the junction held 14 bases outside the gene matches. The CDR3 sequence is 20 residues long. Per the germline V gene, CDR1 is MNHNY and CDR2 is SVGAGI (reference sequence). CDR3 sequence reads: CASSYLRIGGGKANTGELFF. In nucleotides, the CDR3 is TGTGCCAGCAGTTACTTGAGGATAGGGGGCGGAAAAGCGAACACCGGGGAGCTGTTTTTT.

This rearrangement joins TRBV14 to TRBJ1-2; D remains unclear. The CDR3 spans 16 residues. Germline CDR1 reads SGHDN; CDR2 reads FVKESK. Trimming stripped 0 bases from V and 8 bases from J, with 19 bases between. The CDR3, as DNA: TGTGCCAGCAGCCAAGATAGGGTCACGGACCCCAGAGGCTACACCTTC. Amino acids: CASSQDRVTDPRGYTF.

This clonotype was seen at least ten times. The J gene is TRBJ1-4, the V gene TRBV18; no clear D gene. The CDR3 spans 16 residues. Germline V gene data show CDR1 as KGHSH and CDR2 as LQKENI. Trimming shortened V by 5 bases and J by 0 bases, and 13 bases separated the two germline ends. In DNA form, the CDR3 reads TGTGCCAGCTCAGAGGCTTCGCGTACAACTAATGAAAAACTGTTTTTT. It yields the protein CASSEASRTTNEKLFF.

The V call is TRBV27, the J call TRBJ2-7, with D possibly matching TRBD1 (6 bases). CDR3 length: 14 amino acids. V was pared by 6 bases and J by 4 bases, with 16 bases between. Per the germline V gene, CDR1 is MNHEY and CDR2 is SMNVEV (reference sequence). The CDR3 sequence is CASSRGGLMYEQYF. The CDR3, as DNA: TGTGCCAGCAGCAGGGGCGGCTTGATGTACGAGCAGTACTTC.

This clonotype was detected many times. CDR3 bases: TGTGCCAGCTCACCACCAAATGAAAAACTGTTTTTT. It encodes CASSPPNEKLFF. The chain carries TRBV18 and TRBJ1-4; D not resolved. The CDR3 runs 12 residues. Trimming took 0 bases from V and 5 from J, leaving 1 base between them. Germline V lookup: CDR1 KGHSH, CDR2 LQKENI. Full variable domain (outside the CDR3, taken from reference TRBV18 and TRBJ1-4): NAGVMQNPRHLVRRRGQEARLRCSPMKGHSHVYWYRQLPEEGLKFMVYLQKENIIDESGMPKERFSAEFPKEGPSILRIQQVVRGDSAAYFCASSPPNEKLFFGSGTQLSVL.

This clonotype was picked up a small number of times. The V call is TRBV6-9, the J call TRBJ1-6; D possibly corresponds to TRBD1 (5 bases). CDR1 MNHGY and CDR2 SVAAGI come from the germline V gene. The V and J ends lost 4 bases and 5 bases respectively, with 15 bases between them. The CDR3 runs to 16 residues. CDR3 residues: CASSSWGGYDNSPLHF. CDR3 coding DNA: TGTGCCAGCAGTTCCTGGGGGGGTTACGATAATTCACCCCTCCACTTT.

In its sample, this clonotype was seen a few times. The rearrangement joins TRBV10-3 to TRBJ2-1, with 9 bases identical to TRBD2. V trimming: 4 bases; J trimming: 8 bases; junction bases outside the gene matches: 15. Germline CDR1 reads ENHRY; CDR2 reads SYGVKD. CDR3 length equals 17 residues. CDR3 protein: CAISGGISGGDAYEQFF. The CDR3 DNA is TGTGCCATCAGTGGGGGGATTAGCGGGGGAGACGCCTATGAGCAGTTCTTC.

The V and J genes are TRBV6-6 and TRBJ2-4; D may be TRBD2 (6 bases). CDR1 and CDR2 (germline): MNHNY, SVGAGI (reference sequence). The CDR3 loop spans 14 amino acids. The germline V and J ends were trimmed by 0 bases and 7 bases, with 10 bases remaining between them. The CDR3 spells CASSYSASVNIQYF. CDR3 nucleotides: TGTGCCAGCAGTTACTCTGCTAGCGTGAACATTCAGTACTTC.

This clonotype was observed many times. This chain connects TRBV27 to TRBJ2-3; 8 positions match TRBD2. V lost 8 bases, J lost 2 bases, and 12 bases stayed unmatched. The CDR3 sequence is 16 residues long. CDR1 MNHEY and CDR2 SMNVEV come from the germline V gene (reference sequence). CDR3 in DNA: TGTGCCAGCCGCCTAAAGAGTAGCGGGGCCACAGATACGCAGTATTTT. Encoded protein: CASRLKSSGATDTQYF.

The CDR3: CSARDWGRNQPQHF. Written as DNA, the CDR3 is TGCAGTGCTAGAGATTGGGGTCGCAATCAGCCCCAGCATTTT. The chain is built from TRBV20-1 and TRBJ1-5, with D hard to call. V gave up 0 bases and J gave up 2 bases, with 8 bases separating them. The germline CDR1 and CDR2 sequences are DFQATT and SNEGSKA (reference sequence). CDR3 length equals 14 residues.

This clonotype was detected many times. This chain connects TRBV7-2 to TRBJ2-7, with 7 nucleotides matching TRBD1. Germline CDR1 and CDR2: SGHTA and FQGNSA. J lost 1 base, V lost 6 bases, and 9 bases had no gene match. The CDR3 runs 15 residues. Here the CDR3 reads CASRSPDRPSYEQYF. The CDR3 coding sequence is TGTGCCAGCAGATCTCCGGACAGGCCATCCTACGAGCAGTACTTC. The variable domain in full, completed from reference TRBV7-2 and TRBJ2-7, reads GAGVSQSPSNKVTEKGKDVELRCDPISGHTALYWYRQSLGQGLEFLIYFQGNSAPDKSGLPSDRFSAERTGGSVSTLTIQRTQQEDSAVYLCASRSPDRPSYEQYFGPGTRLTVT.

This clonotype was counted many times. The rearrangement links TRBV7-3 to TRBJ2-3; TRBD2 agrees at 12 bases. The CDR3 spans 15 residues. Germline values: CDR1 SGHTA, CDR2 FQGTGA. The ends lost 5 bases at V and 7 bases at J; junction bases unmatched: 7. This CDR3 is CASSTTSGGTHTQYF. Here the CDR3 DNA reads TGTGCCAGCAGCACAACTAGCGGGGGGACGCATACGCAGTATTTT.

This clonotype occurred many times. The chain carries TRBV7-2 and TRBJ1-2; TRBD1 matches 9 bases. Trimming at V came to 5 bases and at J to 2 bases, leaving 15 bases not matched to a gene. The CDR3 covers 18 residues. CDR1 SGHTA and CDR2 FQGNSA come from the germline V gene. This CDR3 reads CASSRPRQGGVENYGYTF. The CDR3 coding sequence is TGTGCCAGCAGCCGTCCGCGACAGGGGGGGGTCGAAAACTATGGCTACACCTTC.

The chain joins TRBV9 to TRBJ1-6; 8 positions agree with TRBD1. Unmatched junction bases numbered 11, after V lost 4 bases and J lost 11 bases. The CDR3 extends over 15 amino acids. Germline V lookup: CDR1 SGDLS, CDR2 YYNGEE. The CDR3 bases are TGTGCCAGCAGCCCTCGGCCAGGGGGCCCCCCACCCCTCCACTTT. It translates to CASSPRPGGPPPLHF.

This rearrangement joins TRBV7-3 to TRBJ1-2, with TRBD1 matching 7 bases. With 5 bases clipped from V and 0 bases from J, the junction kept 6 bases outside the gene matches. Germline-derived CDR1 and CDR2 are SGHTA and FQGTGA. The CDR3 is 15 residues long. CDR3: CASSPQTGTNYGYTF. In DNA, the CDR3 is TGTGCCAGCAGCCCCCAGACAGGGACTAACTATGGCTACACCTTC.

In its sample, this clonotype was seen many times. This sequence joins TRBV7-9 and TRBJ2-5; 7 bases match TRBD1. Germline V gene lookup returns CDR1 SEHNR and CDR2 FQNEAQ (reference sequence). The CDR3 sequence is 15 residues long. Unmatched junction bases numbered 10, after V lost 5 bases and J lost 4 bases. The CDR3: CASSLADRALETQYF. The CDR3 DNA follows: TGTGCCAGCAGCCTCGCCGACAGGGCGTTAGAGACCCAGTACTTC.

Concerning this clonotype: A junction end diverges from the germline sequence, so it may reflect a read error. The chain links TRBV10-3 to TRBJ1-5; D gene uncertain. The CDR3 runs 14 residues. The germline V gene has CDR1 ENHRY and CDR2 SYGVKD. The CDR3 sequence is CTISPDLSSQPQHF. CDR3 coding DNA: TGTACCATCAGTCCAGACCTTTCGAGCCAGCCCCAGCATTTT.

J is TRBJ1-1 and V is TRBV9, with TRBD1 matching 7 bases. Germline V CDR1 and CDR2: SGDLS, YYNGEE. CDR3 length: 16 residues. V was pared by 4 bases and J by 0 bases, with 9 bases of the junction left unmatched. CDR3 region: CASSRTGAALNTEAFF. The CDR3 region has the DNA TGTGCCAGCAGCCGAACAGGGGCAGCTCTGAACACTGAAGCTTTCTTT.

In its sample, this clonotype was seen many times. V and J are TRBV11-2 and TRBJ1-2; no clear D. The CDR3 is made up of 15 amino acids. Trimming pared 5 bases from V and 2 bases from J, leaving 15 bases between. Per germline, CDR1 SGHAT and CDR2 FQNNGV. The CDR3 DNA sequence: TGTGCCAGCAGCAACCTACATGGTGTCAACTATGGCTACACCTTC. Translated: CASSNLHGVNYGYTF.

This clonotype was seen at least ten times. The chain joins TRBV12-3 or TRBV12-4 to TRBJ1-1; D possibly corresponds to TRBD1 (5 bases). This CDR3 region has 11 residues. The V end lost 8 bases, the J end lost 11 bases, and 15 bases lay between the germline ends. The CDR3 sequence is CASGTVGPAFF. The DNA of the CDR3 is TGTGCCAGCGGCACCGTGGGGCCCGCTTTCTTT.

The J gene is TRBJ1-5, the V gene TRBV19; D is perhaps TRBD1 (6 bases). Trimming stripped 5 bases from V and 1 base from J, with 9 bases between. The germline V gene encodes CDR1 LNHDA and CDR2 SQIVND (reference sequence). This CDR3 region has 14 residues. CDR3 sequence (DNA): TGTGCCAGTAGTGGGGGGCTCAGCAATCAGCCCCAGCATTTT. Translating it yields CASSGGLSNQPQHF.

A few counts support this clonotype. This chain connects TRBV5-6 to TRBJ2-1, with 9 bases identical to TRBD2. Germline CDR1 reads SGHDT; CDR2 reads YYEEEE. V shed 4 bases, J shed 9 bases, and the junction held 8 bases outside the gene matches. This CDR3 comprises 14 residues. The CDR3 sequence: CASSVRAGGPEQFF. The CDR3 DNA is TGTGCCAGCAGCGTCCGCGCGGGGGGGCCTGAGCAGTTCTTC.

This clonotype was counted between two and nine times. This chain connects TRBV7-9 to TRBJ1-6; weak D call: TRBD1 (5 bases). Trimming left V 4 bases short and J 8 bases short, with 15 bases between. CDR1 is SEHNR, CDR2 FQNEAQ, per germline (reference sequence). The CDR3 runs to 15 residues. CDR3 DNA: TGTGCCAGCAGCTCTAGCGGCGGGGGGGATTCACCCCTCCACTTT. Its translation is CASSSSGGGDSPLHF.

This clonotype appeared a few times. The chain carries TRBV13 and TRBJ1-2; D is ambiguous. The germline gives CDR1 PRHDT, CDR2 FYEKMQ (reference sequence). Trimming shortened V by 0 bases and J by 1 base, and 6 bases separated the two germline ends. The CDR3 totals 14 residues. The CDR3 nucleotides read TGTGCCAGCAGCTTAGGGCCCCGTAACTATGGCTACACCTTC. Encoded protein: CASSLGPRNYGYTF.

There are many counts of this clonotype. The J gene is TRBJ2-1, the V gene TRBV7-6; D might be TRBD2 (13 bases). The CDR3 extends over 21 amino acids. V lost 4 bases to trimming and J lost 5 bases, with 33 bases between them. Germline V gene lookup returns CDR1 SGHVS and CDR2 FNYEAQ. CDR3 in DNA: TGTGCCAGCAGCTCCCGGGACAGGGGGCGCGTGGGGACTAGCGGGGACAATGAGCAGTTCTTC. Protein sequence: CASSSRDRGRVGTSGDNEQFF.

This rearrangement joins TRBV6-1 to TRBJ2-5; 11 bases match TRBD2. The CDR3 is 14 residues long. In germline, CDR1 is MNHNS, CDR2 SASEGT. The V and J ends lost 6 bases and 5 bases, in that order; junction bases with no gene match: 5. This chain's CDR3 is CASRRLAGGETQYF. Written as DNA, the CDR3 is TGTGCCAGCAGGAGGCTAGCGGGGGGCGAGACCCAGTACTTC.